This T cell receptor beta chain was observed in a study of regulatory T cells in long-lasting Graves disease. This clonotype was picked up a small number of times. Its antigen is as yet unknown. Study-level results: The study found TRBV28, TRBJ1-2 and TRBJ2-5 favored in persistent disease.

The TCR beta library used iRepertoire HTBI primers with Arm-PCR amplification of CDR3. TCRdb reanalysed the multiplex PCR reads using MiXCR and keeps one entry per CDR3 protein. Of over 650,000 distinct CDR3 sequences in the sample, about 32% were seen once. The time point was: persistent/refractory GD, antithyroid drugs over 5 years with positive TRAb. Generation of the TCR library employed RNA extracted from PBMCs. The CDR3 covers 15 residues. The ends were cut back, 5 bases at V and 7 bases at J, with 18 bases in the middle. Germline V gene lookup returns CDR1 LNHNV and CDR2 YYDKDF (reference sequence).

This clonotype was sampled from a female donor with Graves disease. The rearrangement joins TRBV15 to TRBJ1-5, with D perhaps matching TRBD1 (5 bases). Sequenced here: peripheral blood mononuclear cells (PBMCs), sampled when the disease was refractory, from a patient treated with antithyroid drugs. This CDR3 reads CATSPGTFLSQPQHF. The CDR3 bases are TGTGCCACCAGCCCAGGGACTTTTCTCAGCCAGCCCCAGCATTTT.